These T cell receptor beta chains were read from a single sample in a study of T cells in Graves' hyperthyroidism and ophthalmopathy. TCRdb reprocessed the multiplex PCR reads with MiXCR, giving one entry per CDR3 protein. The sample holds roughly 740,000 distinct CDR3 sequences, roughly 15% seen once. Sample: blood. The receptor source for this set is a man aged 18 to 30 with Graves' hyperthyroidism. Both conserved end residues are part of each CDR3. Each record gives: V gene, J gene, clone size, D gene, CDR3 DNA, CDR3 protein. A D gene is named only where the DNA matches it firmly. Only some rows state a clone size, as once, few, many or a class for expanded clones.

TRBV5-1,TRBJ2-7,many,TRBD1,TGCGCCAGCAGCACTGGGACAGGGGGCAACGAGCAGTACTTC,CASSTGTGGNEQYF
TRBV28,TRBJ2-3,many,-,TGTGCCAGCAGTTTACTGGTCTTGAGCACAGATACGCAGTATTTT,CASSLLVLSTDTQYF
TRBV9,TRBJ2-1,-,-,TGTGCCAGCGGGGAACAGAGTTACAATGAGCAGTTCTTC,CASGEQSYNEQFF
TRBV2,TRBJ2-1,many,-,TGTGCCAGCCGGGAGCGGGCAAGCTCCTACAATGAGCAGTTCTTC,CASRERASSYNEQFF
TRBV19,TRBJ2-5,few,TRBD2,TGTGCCAGTAGCCCGGGACTAGGAAGATTCCAAGAGACCCAGTACTTC,CASSPGLGRFQETQYF
TRBV18,TRBJ1-1,-,-,TGTGCCAGCTCACCACAGGGAACAGCGTCAGGAGCTTTCTTT,CASSPQGTASGAFF
TRBV28,TRBJ2-1,many,-,TGTGCCAGCAGTTTCCCCCGACTAACCCTGAGCTCCTACAATGAGCAGTTCTTC,CASSFPRLTLSSYNEQFF
TRBV3-1,TRBJ1-1,many,TRBD1,TGTGCCAGCAGTACAGGGGTAGGCACTGAAGCTTTCTTT,CASSTGVGTEAFF
TRBV28,TRBJ2-2,many,-,TGTGCCAGCAGTTACCTCACCGGGGAGCTGTTTTTT,CASSYLTGELFF
TRBV12-3/TRBV12-4,TRBJ2-5,many,-,TGTGCCAGCAGCCTCCGGTGGGGGGAAAGCCTCCAAGAGACCCAGTACTTC,CASSLRWGESLQETQYF
TRBV20-1,TRBJ2-5,many,-,TGCAGTGCTAGAGATGGGAAGGGCGACGAGACCCAGTACTTC,CSARDGKGDETQYF
TRBV20-1,TRBJ2-5,few,-,TGCAGTGCTAGCGCAGTCGGGACCCAGTACTTC,CSASAVGTQYF
TRBV28,TRBJ2-1,many,-,TGTGCCAGCAGCCCGTCCCGCTCGCTTAACAATGAGCAGTTCTTC,CASSPSRSLNNEQFF
TRBV15,TRBJ2-5,-,-,TGTGCCACCAGCAGACCCCTCGGCAGGCAAGAGACCCAGTACTTC,CATSRPLGRQETQYF
TRBV6-1,TRBJ2-1,few,-,TGTGCCAGCTTCAGGTGGGAGGGGGCGCCGGATGAGCAGTTCTTC,CASFRWEGAPDEQFF
TRBV12-3/TRBV12-4,TRBJ2-3,many,-,TGTGCCAGCAGTTTGTTCGCGCGTCAGGGACGGAGCACAGATACGCAGTATTTT,CASSLFARQGRSTDTQYF
TRBV4-2,TRBJ2-1,-,-,TGTGCCAGCAGCCAAGATCCGACTAGAGGGGGCAATGAGCAGTTCTTC,CASSQDPTRGGNEQFF
TRBV10-3,TRBJ1-1,many,TRBD1,TGTGCCATCAGTGAATCTGGACAGGGGAACACTGAAGCTTTCTTT,CAISESGQGNTEAFF
TRBV7-2,TRBJ2-1,-,TRBD2,TGTGCCAGCAGCTTAGTGGGACTAGCGGGAGGCGAGCAGTTCTTC,CASSLVGLAGGEQFF
TRBV18,TRBJ2-1,many,TRBD2,TGTGCCAGCTCACCATATAGTACTAGCGGATACAATGAGCAGTTCTTC,CASSPYSTSGYNEQFF
TRBV10-3,TRBJ2-1,-,-,TGTGCCATCAGTGAGTCAGAGGGATACAATGAGCAGTTCTTC,CAISESEGYNEQFF
TRBV28,TRBJ2-7,many,-,TGTGCCAGCAGACCGCCTAGCGCCAGAAGGGGCTCCTACGAGCAGTACTTC,CASRPPSARRGSYEQYF
TRBV11-2,TRBJ2-7,-,-,TGTGCCAGCAGCTTAATACGTAGAGCCTACGAGCAGTACTTC,CASSLIRRAYEQYF
TRBV18,TRBJ2-1,few,-,TGTGCCAGCTCACGCCCGGGACTCCGAGAGCAGTTCTTC,CASSRPGLREQFF
TRBV3-1,TRBJ2-1,-,TRBD1,TGTGCCAGCAGCCCGCGACAGGGGGAACCCTACAATGAGCAGTTCTTC,CASSPRQGEPYNEQFF
TRBV7-9,TRBJ2-1,few,-,TGTGCCAGCAGCTTAGCCCCAGCGGGTACCCGGAATGAGCAGTTCTTC,CASSLAPAGTRNEQFF
TRBV7-9,TRBJ2-7,-,-,TGTGCCAGCAGCGCGGACGAGCAGTACTTC,CASSADEQYF
TRBV6-1,TRBJ2-7,-,-,TGTGCCAGCGCCCCCTTGGCACGGGAGTACGAGCAGTACTTC,CASAPLAREYEQYF
TRBV7-8,TRBJ2-7,few,-,TGTGCCAGCAGCCACCGGAGCCACGAGCAGTACTTC,CASSHRSHEQYF